This T cell receptor beta chain came from a study of blood T cell repertoires in COVID-19. Profiled with immunoSEQ multiplex PCR; TCRdb holds only in-frame clones, not every one. Found here are 160,000 or so clones, 70% to 90% of them singletons; the top ten hold 11%. The TCR comes from a human donor in a cohort sampled during active COVID-19. The sample was peripheral blood.

The CDR3 loop is CASRRTSGMVGADTQYF. Here the CDR3 DNA reads TGTGCCAGCAGGAGGACTAGCGGGATGGTGGGGGCAGATACGCAGTATTTT. V is TRBV27 and J is TRBJ2-3, with TRBD2 matching over 12 bases. CDR1 is MNHEY, CDR2 SMNVEV, per germline (reference sequence). With 6 bases clipped from V and 4 bases from J, the junction kept 11 bases outside the gene matches. The length of the CDR3 is 17 residues.